This T cell receptor (beta chain) is drawn from a study of blood T cell repertoires in COVID-19. Here immunoSEQ multiplex PCR was the method, and the copy in TCRdb shows in-frame clones only, minus some. The top ten clones hold 3.5% to 5% of a sample with hundreds of thousands of clones, 90% of them seen once. This CDR3 has 16 amino acids. Trimming removed 0 bases from V and 1 base from J, with 13 bases in between. Germline CDR1 and CDR2: SGDLS and YYNGEE. Sequencing was done on a sample of PBMCs or T cells enriched from blood (not recorded which). V usage is TRBV9 and J usage is TRBJ1-2; D is perhaps TRBD1 (5 bases). This TCR was sampled from a woman aged 18-29 years with acute COVID-19. The CDR3 DNA reads TGTGCCAGCAGCGTAGGGAGGGACTTCTTTAACTATGGCTACACCTTC. It codes for CASSVGRDFFNYGYTF.